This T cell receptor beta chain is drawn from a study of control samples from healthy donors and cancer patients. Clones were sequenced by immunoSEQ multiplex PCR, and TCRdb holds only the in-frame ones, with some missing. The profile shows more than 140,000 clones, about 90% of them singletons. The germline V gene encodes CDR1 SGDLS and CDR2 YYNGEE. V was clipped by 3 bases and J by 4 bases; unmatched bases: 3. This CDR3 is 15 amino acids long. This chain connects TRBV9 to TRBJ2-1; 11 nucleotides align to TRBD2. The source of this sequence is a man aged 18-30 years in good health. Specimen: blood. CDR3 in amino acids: CASSATSGGYNEQFF. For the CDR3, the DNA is TGTGCCAGCAGCGCCACTAGCGGGGGTTACAATGAGCAGTTCTTC.